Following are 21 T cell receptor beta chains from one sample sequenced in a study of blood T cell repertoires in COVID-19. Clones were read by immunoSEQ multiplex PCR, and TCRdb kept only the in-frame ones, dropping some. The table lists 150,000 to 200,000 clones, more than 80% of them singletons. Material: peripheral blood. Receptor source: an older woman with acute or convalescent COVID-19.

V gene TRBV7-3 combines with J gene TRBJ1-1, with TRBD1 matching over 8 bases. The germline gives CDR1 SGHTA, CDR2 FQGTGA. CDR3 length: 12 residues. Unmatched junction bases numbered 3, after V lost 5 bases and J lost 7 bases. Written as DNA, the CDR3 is TGTGCCAGCAGCACGGGACAGGATGAAGCTTTCTTT. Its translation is CASSTGQDEAFF.

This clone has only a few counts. The CDR3 is CASSLDRFYGYTF. The CDR3 nucleotides are TGCGCCAGCAGCTTGGACAGGTTCTATGGCTACACCTTC. V gene TRBV5-1 combines with J gene TRBJ1-2, with TRBD1 as a possible D gene (5 bases). Looked up from germline, CDR1 is SGHRS and CDR2 is YFSETQ. Trimming took 0 bases from V and 4 from J, leaving 7 bases between them. The CDR3 loop spans 13 amino acids.

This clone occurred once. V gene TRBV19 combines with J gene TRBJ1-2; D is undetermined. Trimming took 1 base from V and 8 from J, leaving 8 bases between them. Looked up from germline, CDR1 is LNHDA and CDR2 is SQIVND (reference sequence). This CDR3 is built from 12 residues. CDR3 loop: CASSIAGRGYTF. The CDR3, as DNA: TGTGCCAGTAGTATAGCCGGGAGGGGCTACACCTTC. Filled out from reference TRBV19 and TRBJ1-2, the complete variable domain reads DGGITQSPKYLFRKEGQNVTLSCEQNLNHDAMYWYRQDPGQGLRLIYYSQIVNDFQKGDIAEGYSVSREKKESFPLTVTSAQKNPTAFYLCASSIAGRGYTFGSGTRLTVV.

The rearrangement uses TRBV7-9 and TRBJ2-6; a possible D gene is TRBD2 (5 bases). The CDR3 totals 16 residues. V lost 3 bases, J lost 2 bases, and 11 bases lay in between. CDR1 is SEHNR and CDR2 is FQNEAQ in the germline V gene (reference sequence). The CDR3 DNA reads TGTGCCAGCAGCTTCCCTGACTATCCTGGGGCCAACGTCCTGACTTTC. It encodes CASSFPDYPGANVLTF.

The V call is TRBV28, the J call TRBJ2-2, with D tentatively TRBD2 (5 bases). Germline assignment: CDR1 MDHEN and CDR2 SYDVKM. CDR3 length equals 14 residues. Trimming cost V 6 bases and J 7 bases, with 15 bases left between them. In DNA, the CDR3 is TGTGCCAGCAGCCTCACCTCGGGATTCGGGGAGCTGTTTTTT. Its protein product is CASSLTSGFGELFF. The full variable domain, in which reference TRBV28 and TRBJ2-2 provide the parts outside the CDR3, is DVKVTQSSRYLVKRTGEKVFLECVQDMDHENMFWYRQDPGLGLRLIYFSYDVKMKEKGDIPEGYSVSREKKERFSLILESASTNQTSMYLCASSLTSGFGELFFGEGSRLTVL.

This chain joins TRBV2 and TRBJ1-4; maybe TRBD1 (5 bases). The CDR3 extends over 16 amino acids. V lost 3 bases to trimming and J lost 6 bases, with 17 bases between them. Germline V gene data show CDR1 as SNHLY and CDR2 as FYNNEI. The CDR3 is CASSEYRGLGDEKLFF. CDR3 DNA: TGTGCCAGCAGTGAGTACCGAGGCCTAGGGGATGAAAAACTGTTTTTT.

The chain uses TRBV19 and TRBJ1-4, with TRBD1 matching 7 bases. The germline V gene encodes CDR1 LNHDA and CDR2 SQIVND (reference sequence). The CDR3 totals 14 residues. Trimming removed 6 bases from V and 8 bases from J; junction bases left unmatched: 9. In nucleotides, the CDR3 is TGTGCCAGTAGGCAGACAGGGAAGGCAGAAAAACTGTTTTTT. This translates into CASRQTGKAEKLFF.

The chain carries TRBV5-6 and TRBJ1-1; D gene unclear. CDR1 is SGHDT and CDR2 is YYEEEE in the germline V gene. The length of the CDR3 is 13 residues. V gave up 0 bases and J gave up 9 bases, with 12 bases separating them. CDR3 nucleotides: TGTGCCAGCAGCTTGGCCGGGATAAACAAAGCTTTCTTT. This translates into CASSLAGINKAFF.

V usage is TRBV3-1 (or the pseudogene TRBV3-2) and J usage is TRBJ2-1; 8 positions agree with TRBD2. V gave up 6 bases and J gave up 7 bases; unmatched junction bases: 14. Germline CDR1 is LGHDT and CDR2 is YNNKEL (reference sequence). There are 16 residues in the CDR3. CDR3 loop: CASRLTAGGPMNEQFF. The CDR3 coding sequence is TGTGCCAGCAGACTCACCGCGGGAGGCCCTATGAATGAGCAGTTCTTC.

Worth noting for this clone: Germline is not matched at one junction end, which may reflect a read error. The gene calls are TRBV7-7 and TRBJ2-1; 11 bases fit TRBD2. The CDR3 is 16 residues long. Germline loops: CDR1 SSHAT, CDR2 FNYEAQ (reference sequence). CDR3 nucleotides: TGTGCTAGCAGCTCGTTAGCGGGGGGGGCCTACAATGAGCAGTTCTTC. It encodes CASSSLAGGAYNEQFF. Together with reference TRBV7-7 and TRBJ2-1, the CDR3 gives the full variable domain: GAGVSQSPRYKVTKRGQDVTLRCDPISSHATLYWYQQALGQGPEFLTYFNYEAQPDKSGLPSDRFSAERPEGSISTLTIQRTEQRDSAMYRCASSSLAGGAYNEQFFGPGTRLTVL.

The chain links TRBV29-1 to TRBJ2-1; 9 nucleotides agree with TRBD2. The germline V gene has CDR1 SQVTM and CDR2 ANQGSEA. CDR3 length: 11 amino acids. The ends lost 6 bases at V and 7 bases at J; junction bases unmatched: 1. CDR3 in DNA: TGCAGCGTAGGACTAGCGAATGAGCAGTTCTTC. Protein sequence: CSVGLANEQFF.

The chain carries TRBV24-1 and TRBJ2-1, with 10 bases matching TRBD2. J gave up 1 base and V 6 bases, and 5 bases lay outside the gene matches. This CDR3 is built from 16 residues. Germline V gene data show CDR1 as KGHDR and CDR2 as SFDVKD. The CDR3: CATSPLAGESYNEQFF. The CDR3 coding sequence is TGTGCCACCAGTCCTCTAGCGGGAGAGTCCTACAATGAGCAGTTCTTC.

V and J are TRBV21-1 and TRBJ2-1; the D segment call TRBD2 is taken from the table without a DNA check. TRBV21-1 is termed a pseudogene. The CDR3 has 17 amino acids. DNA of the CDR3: TGTGCCAGCAGCAAAGCGAGGCGGCTAGCGGGGCTCAATGAGCAGTTCTTC. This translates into CASSKARRLAGLNEQFF.

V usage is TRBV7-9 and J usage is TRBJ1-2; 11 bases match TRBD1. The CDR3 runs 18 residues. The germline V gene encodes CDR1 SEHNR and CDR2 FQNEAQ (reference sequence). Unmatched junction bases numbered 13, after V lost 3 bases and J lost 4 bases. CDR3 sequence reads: CASSFGTTWTGGTYGYTF. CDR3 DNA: TGTGCCAGCAGCTTCGGAACTACCTGGACAGGGGGCACCTATGGCTACACCTTC.

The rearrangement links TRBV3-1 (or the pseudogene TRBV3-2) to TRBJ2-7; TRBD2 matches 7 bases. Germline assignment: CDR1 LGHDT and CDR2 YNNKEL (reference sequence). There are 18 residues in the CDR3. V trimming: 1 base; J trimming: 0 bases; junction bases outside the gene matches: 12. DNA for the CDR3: TGTGCCAGCAGCCAAGGGGGTCAACTAGCGCCAAGCTCCTACGAGCAGTACTTC. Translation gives CASSQGGQLAPSSYEQYF.

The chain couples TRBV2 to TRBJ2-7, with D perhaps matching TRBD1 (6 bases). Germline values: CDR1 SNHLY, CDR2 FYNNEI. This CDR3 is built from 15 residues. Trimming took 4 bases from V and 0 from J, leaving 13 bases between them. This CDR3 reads CASSAPRQVSYEQYF. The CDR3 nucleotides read TGTGCCAGCAGTGCCCCTCGACAGGTCTCCTACGAGCAGTACTTC.

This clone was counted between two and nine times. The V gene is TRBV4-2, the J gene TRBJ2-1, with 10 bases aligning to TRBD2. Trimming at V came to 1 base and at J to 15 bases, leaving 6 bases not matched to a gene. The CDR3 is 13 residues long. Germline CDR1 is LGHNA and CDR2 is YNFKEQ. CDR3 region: CASSQALAGVVFF. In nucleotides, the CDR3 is TGTGCCAGCAGCCAAGCCCTAGCGGGAGTTGTGTTCTTC.

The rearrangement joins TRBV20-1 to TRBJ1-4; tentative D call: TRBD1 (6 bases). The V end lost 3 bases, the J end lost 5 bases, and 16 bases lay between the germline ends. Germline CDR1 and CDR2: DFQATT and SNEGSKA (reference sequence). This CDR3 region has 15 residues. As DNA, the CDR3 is TGCAGTGCTAGTACAGGGACGGCGGAAAATGAAAAACTGTTTTTT. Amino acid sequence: CSASTGTAENEKLFF.

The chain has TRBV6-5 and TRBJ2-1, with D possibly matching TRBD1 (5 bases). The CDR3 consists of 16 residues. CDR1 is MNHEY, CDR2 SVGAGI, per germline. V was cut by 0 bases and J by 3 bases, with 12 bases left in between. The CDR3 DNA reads TGTGCCAGCAGTTACTCGATAGGGGTCGTCTACAATGAGCAGTTCTTC. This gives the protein CASSYSIGVVYNEQFF.

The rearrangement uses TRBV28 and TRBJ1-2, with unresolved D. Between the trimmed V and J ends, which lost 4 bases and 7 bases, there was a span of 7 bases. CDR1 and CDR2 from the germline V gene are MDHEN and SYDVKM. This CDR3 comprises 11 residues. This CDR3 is CASSSLVGYTF. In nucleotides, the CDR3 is TGTGCCAGCAGTTCCCTTGTTGGCTACACCTTC.

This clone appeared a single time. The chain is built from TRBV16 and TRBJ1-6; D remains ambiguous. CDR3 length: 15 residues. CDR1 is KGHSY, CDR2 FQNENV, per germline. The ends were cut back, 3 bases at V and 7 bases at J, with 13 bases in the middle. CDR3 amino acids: CASSHRGGGNSPLHF. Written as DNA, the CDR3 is TGTGCCAGCAGCCACCGGGGAGGTGGCAATTCACCCCTCCACTTT.